The following is a TCR beta chain sequence with its context. The target of this receptor is not known. No quality values exist for individual bases; no much larger clone is one base distant. Germline trimming amounts to 0 bases on V and 2 bases on J, with 2 as the count of junction bases outside the gene matches. The CDR1 and CDR2 encoded by the germline V gene are SGDLS and YYNGEE. The cysteine opens and the phenylalanine closes a CDR3 of 16 amino acids. Here the CDR3 DNA is all that survives: 48 bases in frame from base 1. These data belong to a study of blood T cell repertoires in COVID-19 (dated by TCRdb to the early 2020s). Notes on the research overall: Samples covering the acute and convalescent phases of COVID-19 were provided by collaborators in the United States, Italy and Spain. The material from the prospective study consisted of cDNA or gDNA derived from T cells, B-cell-depleted T cells, or PBMCs. Subjects who had been exposed to COVID-19, were actively infected with it, or had recovered from it provided the deeply sampled blood TCRbeta repertoires that made up the dataset. The repertoires were released in a freely available public database meant as a resource for research on the immune response to SARS-CoV-2. Samples were obtained from the ongoing ImmuneRACE study (first 160 participants) and from 1,254 subjects provided by 6 global collaborators. The sample metadata nearly always contained a de-identified subject ID, COVID-19 status, age in years and sex. HLA class I and class II types, where available, came from metadata supplied by the sample provider rather than from assay-based typing. Findings and caveats that apply to the study as a whole: Clinical and demographic metadata were provided uncurated, with the amount varying by source and participant.

The immunoSEQ Assay, a bias-controlled multiplex PCR, was used to amplify TCRbeta CDR3 regions from genomic DNA. The paper's processing steps were these. Nucleated cell counts per sample were estimated from amplification of reference gene primers within the assay. To quantify the absolute abundance of each unique TCRbeta CDR3 rearrangement, sequence reads were collapsed and filtered. Productive Simpson clonality was computed per sample as the square root of Simpson's diversity index over productive rearrangements. TCRdb stores this immuneACCESS table with in-frame sequences only. Part of the clones is absent; in the studies checked, under half of the shortfall reflects unresolved V genes, and no reason is known for the rest. V, J and clone size derive from that table, while D and trimming were established from the DNA sequence. This sample holds about 74,000 clones; 75% to 80% were observed only once. The ten largest make up about 16% of the sample.

Whole blood was collected in K2EDTA tubes by collaborating institutions according to the institutions' own protocols. For TCRbeta analysis, collaborators shipped samples as frozen whole blood, isolated PBMCs, or DNA extracted from either of those sample types. The receptor's source is a human donor in a cohort sampled during active COVID-19. The rearranged chain carries TRBV9 and TRBJ2-1, with TRBD2 identical over 10 junction bases. What was sequenced was peripheral blood. The nucleotides are TGTGCCAGCAGCGTAGGTCTAGCGGGAGCCTACAATGAGCAGTTCTTC. Its protein product is CASSVGLAGAYNEQFF.